This TCR beta chain comes out of a study of cytomegalovirus exposure and HLA in healthy donors. About this clone: The target antigen is unknown.

Likely unrecorded immune exposures existed in these nominally healthy donors. CDR1 and CDR2 (germline): SGHRS, YFSETQ. This CDR3 contains 14 residues. Trimming removed 4 bases at V and 7 bases at J, with 17 bases between. Overall study results and limits: Later work showed greater clonal expansion in HLA-associated TCR beta chains than in equally common others.

In the PCR, 60 Vbeta and 13 Jbeta primers were used. The method was immunoSEQ multiplex PCR; TCRdb's version includes in-frame clones alone and lacks a portion of them. The sample totals roughly 31,000 clones. The V gene is TRBV5-1, the J gene TRBJ2-5; tentatively, D is TRBD1 (7 bases). Sequencing was performed on PBMCs. The TCR sequence derives from a man aged 25-40 years in good health and CMV-seronegative. CDR3 DNA sequence: TGCGCCAGCAGCCCGGACCACCAGGGGGGGACCCAGTACTTC. It translates to CASSPDHQGGTQYF.